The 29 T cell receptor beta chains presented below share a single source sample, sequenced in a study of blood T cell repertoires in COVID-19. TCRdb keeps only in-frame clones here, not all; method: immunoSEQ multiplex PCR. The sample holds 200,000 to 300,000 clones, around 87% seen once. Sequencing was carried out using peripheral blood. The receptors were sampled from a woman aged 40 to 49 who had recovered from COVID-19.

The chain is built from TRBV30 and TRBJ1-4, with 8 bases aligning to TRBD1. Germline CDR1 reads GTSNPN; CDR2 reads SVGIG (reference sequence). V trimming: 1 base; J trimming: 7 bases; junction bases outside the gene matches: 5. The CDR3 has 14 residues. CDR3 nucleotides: TGTGCCTGGAGTGAAGACAGGGGTACTGAAAAACTGTTTTTT. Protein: CAWSEDRGTEKLFF.

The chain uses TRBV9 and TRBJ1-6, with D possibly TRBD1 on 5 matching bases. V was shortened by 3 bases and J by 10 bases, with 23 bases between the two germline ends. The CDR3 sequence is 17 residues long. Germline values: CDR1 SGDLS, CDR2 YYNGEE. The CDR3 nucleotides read TGTGCCAGCAGCGAGGGGCACGGGTTGCATCTAGACTCACCCCTCCACTTT. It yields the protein CASSEGHGLHLDSPLHF.

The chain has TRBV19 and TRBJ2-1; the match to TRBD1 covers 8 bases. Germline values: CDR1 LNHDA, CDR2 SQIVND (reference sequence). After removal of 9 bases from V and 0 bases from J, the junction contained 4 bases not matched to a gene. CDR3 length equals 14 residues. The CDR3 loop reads CASGQGSSYNEQFF. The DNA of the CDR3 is TGTGCCAGCGGACAGGGTAGCTCCTACAATGAGCAGTTCTTC.

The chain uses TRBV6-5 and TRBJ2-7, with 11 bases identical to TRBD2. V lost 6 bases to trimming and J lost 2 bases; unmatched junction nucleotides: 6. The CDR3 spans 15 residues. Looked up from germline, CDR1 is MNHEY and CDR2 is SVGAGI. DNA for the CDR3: TGTGCCAGCAGCCTGACTAGCGGGGCTACCTACGAGCAGTACTTC. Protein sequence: CASSLTSGATYEQYF.

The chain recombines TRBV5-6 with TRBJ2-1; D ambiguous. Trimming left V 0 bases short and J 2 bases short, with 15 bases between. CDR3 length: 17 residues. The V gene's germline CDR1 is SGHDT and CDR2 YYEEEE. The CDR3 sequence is CASSLVGQAPPYNEQFF. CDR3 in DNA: TGTGCCAGCAGCTTGGTTGGTCAGGCCCCACCCTACAATGAGCAGTTCTTC. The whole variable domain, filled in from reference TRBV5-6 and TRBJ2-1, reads DAGVTQSPTHLIKTRGQQVTLRCSPKSGHDTVSWYQQALGQGPQFIFQYYEEEERQRGNFPDRFSGHQFPNYSSELNVNALLLGDSALYLCASSLVGQAPPYNEQFFGPGTRLTVL.

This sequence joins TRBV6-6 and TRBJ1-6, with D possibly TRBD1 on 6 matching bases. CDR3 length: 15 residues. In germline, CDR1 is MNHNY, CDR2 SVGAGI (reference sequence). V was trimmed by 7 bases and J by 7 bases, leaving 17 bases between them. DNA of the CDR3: TGTGCCAGCACCCCCGGGGGGGCGCGGAATTCACCCCTCCACTTT. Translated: CASTPGGARNSPLHF.

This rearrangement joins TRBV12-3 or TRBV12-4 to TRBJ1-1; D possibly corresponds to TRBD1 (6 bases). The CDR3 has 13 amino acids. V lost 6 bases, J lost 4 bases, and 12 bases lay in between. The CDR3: CASSRSQGTEAFF. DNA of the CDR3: TGTGCCAGCAGCCGTTCACAGGGCACTGAAGCTTTCTTT.

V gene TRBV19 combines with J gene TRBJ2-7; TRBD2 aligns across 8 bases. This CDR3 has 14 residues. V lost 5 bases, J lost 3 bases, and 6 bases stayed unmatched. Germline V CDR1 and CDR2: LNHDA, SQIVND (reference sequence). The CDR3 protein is CASSRGLEGYEQYF. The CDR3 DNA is TGTGCCAGTAGTCGGGGACTAGAGGGCTACGAGCAGTACTTC.

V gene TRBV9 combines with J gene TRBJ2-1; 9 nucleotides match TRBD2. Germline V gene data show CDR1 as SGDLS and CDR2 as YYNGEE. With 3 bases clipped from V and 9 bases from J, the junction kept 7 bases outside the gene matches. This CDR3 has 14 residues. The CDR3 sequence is CASSATSGYSEQFF. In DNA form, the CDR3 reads TGTGCCAGCAGCGCGACTAGCGGTTATAGTGAGCAGTTCTTC.

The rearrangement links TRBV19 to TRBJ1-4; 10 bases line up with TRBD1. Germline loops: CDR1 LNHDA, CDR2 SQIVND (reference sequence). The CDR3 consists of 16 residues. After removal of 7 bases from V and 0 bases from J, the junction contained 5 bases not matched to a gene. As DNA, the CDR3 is TGTGCCAGTACCGACAGGGGGCATTCAACTAATGAAAAACTGTTTTTT. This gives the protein CASTDRGHSTNEKLFF.

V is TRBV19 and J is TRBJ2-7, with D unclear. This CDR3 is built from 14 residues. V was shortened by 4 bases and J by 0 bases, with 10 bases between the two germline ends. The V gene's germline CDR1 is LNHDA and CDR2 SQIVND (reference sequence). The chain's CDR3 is CASSTRVSSYEQYF. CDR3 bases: TGTGCCAGTAGTACACGGGTTAGCTCCTACGAGCAGTACTTC.

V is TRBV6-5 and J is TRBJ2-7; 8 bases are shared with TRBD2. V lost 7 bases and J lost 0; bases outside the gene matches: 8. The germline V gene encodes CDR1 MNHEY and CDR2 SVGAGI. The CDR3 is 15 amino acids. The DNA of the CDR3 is TGTGCCAGCACCTCCAGCGGGGGCTCCTCCTACGAGCAGTACTTC. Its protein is CASTSSGGSSYEQYF.

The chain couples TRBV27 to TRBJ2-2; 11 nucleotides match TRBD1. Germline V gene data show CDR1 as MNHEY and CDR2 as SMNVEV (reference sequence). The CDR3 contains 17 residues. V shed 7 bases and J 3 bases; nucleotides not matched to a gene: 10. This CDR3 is CASNQLGTGGYTGELFF. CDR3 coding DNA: TGTGCCAGCAACCAATTGGGGACAGGGGGATACACCGGGGAGCTGTTTTTT.

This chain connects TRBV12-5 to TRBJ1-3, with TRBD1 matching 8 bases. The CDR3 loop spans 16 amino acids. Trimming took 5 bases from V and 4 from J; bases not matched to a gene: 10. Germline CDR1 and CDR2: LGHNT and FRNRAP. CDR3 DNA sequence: TGTGCTAGTGGTAACGTGCCCAGGGGGCTCGGAAACACCATATATTTT. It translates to CASGNVPRGLGNTIYF.

DNA of the CDR3: TGTGCCAGCAGCGTTAGTCAGCGACAGAGCTCCTACAATGAGCAGTTCTTC. This translates into CASSVSQRQSSYNEQFF. This sequence joins TRBV7-7 and TRBJ2-1; a possible D gene is TRBD1 (5 bases). Trimming shortened V by 5 bases and J by 0 bases, and 17 bases separated the two germline ends. This CDR3 is 17 amino acids long. Germline CDR1 and CDR2: SSHAT and FNYEAQ (reference sequence).

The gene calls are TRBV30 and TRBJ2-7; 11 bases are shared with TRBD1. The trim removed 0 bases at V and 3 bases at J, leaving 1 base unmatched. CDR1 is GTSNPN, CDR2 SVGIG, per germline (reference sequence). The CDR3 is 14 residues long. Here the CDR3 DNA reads TGTGCCTGGAGTGTAGGGACAGGGGGCTACGAGCAGTACTTC. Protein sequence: CAWSVGTGGYEQYF. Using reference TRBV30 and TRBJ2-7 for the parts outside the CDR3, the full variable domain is SQTIHQWPATLVQPVGSPLSLECTVEGTSNPNLYWYRQAAGRGLQLLFYSVGIGQISSEVPQNLSASRPQDRQFILSSKKLLLSDSGFYLCAWSVGTGGYEQYFGPGTRLTVT.

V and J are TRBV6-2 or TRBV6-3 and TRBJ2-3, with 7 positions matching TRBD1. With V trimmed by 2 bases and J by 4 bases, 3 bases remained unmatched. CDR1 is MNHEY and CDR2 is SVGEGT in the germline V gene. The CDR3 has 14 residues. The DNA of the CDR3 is TGTGCCAGCAGTTACCGGGACAGAGCAGATACGCAGTATTTT. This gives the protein CASSYRDRADTQYF.

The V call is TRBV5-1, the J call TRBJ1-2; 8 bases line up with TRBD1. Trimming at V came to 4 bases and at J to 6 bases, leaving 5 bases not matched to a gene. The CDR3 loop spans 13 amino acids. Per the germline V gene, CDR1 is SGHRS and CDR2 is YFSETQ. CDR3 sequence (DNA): TGCGCCAGCAGCAACGGACAGGGCCATGGCTACACCTTC. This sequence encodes CASSNGQGHGYTF.

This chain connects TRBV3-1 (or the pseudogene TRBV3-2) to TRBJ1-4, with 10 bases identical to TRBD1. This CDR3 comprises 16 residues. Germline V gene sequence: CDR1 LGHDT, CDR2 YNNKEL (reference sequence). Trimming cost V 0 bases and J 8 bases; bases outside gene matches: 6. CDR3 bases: TGTGCCAGCAGCCAAGAGGGGGGGACAGGGGTAGAAAAACTGTTTTTT. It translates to CASSQEGGTGVEKLFF.

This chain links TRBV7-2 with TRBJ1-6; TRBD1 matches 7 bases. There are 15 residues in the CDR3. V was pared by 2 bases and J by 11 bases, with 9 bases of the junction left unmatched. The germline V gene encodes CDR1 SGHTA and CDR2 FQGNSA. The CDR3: CASSLMRDRAAPLHF. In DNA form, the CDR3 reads TGTGCCAGCAGCTTAATGAGAGACAGGGCTGCACCCCTCCACTTT.

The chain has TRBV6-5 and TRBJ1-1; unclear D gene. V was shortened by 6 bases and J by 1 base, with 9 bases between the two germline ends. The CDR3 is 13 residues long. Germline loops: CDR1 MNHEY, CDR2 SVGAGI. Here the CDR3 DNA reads TGTGCCAGCAGATCCGCCAGGAACACTGAAGCTTTCTTT. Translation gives CASRSARNTEAFF.

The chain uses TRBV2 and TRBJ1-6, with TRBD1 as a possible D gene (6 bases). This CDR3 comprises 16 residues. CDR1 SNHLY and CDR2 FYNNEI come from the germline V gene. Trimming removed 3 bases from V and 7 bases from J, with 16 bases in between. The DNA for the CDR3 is TGTGCCAGCAGTGACCCCTCAGCGGGACAAAATTCACCCCTCCACTTT. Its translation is CASSDPSAGQNSPLHF.

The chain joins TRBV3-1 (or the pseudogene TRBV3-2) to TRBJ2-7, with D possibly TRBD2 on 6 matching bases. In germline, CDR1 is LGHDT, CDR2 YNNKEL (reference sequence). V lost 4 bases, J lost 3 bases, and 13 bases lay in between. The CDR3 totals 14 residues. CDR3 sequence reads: CASSPGTAHYEQYF. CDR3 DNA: TGTGCCAGCAGCCCGGGGACTGCTCACTACGAGCAGTACTTC.

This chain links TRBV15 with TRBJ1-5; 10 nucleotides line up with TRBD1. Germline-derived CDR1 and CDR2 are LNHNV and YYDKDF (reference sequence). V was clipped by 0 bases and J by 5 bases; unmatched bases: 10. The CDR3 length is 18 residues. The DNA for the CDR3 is TGTGCCACCAGCAGAGAACCCCGTGGGACAGGGGTGGATCAGCCCCAGCATTTT. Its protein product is CATSREPRGTGVDQPQHF.

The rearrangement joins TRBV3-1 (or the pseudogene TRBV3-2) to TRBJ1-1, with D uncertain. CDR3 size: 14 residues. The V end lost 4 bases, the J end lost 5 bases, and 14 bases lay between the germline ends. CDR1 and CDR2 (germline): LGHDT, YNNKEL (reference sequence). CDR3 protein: CASSPRRVGTEAFF. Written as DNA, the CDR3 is TGTGCCAGCAGCCCCCGGAGGGTAGGAACTGAAGCTTTCTTT.

CDR3 sequence: CASSRDRREAFF. In nucleotides, the CDR3 is TGTGCCAGCAGCCGTGACAGAAGGGAAGCTTTCTTT. The gene calls are TRBV28 and TRBJ1-1; a weak D match, TRBD1 (5 bases). The length of the CDR3 is 12 residues. CDR1 and CDR2 from the germline V gene are MDHEN and SYDVKM. Between the trimmed V and J ends, which lost 6 bases and 8 bases, there was a span of 13 bases.

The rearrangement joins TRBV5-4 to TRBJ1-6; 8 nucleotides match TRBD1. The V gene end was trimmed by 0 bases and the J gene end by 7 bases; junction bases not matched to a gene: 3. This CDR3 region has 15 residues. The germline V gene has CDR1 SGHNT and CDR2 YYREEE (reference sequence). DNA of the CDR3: TGTGCCAGCAGCTTGGGTCGGGACAGGAATTCACCCCTCCACTTT. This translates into CASSLGRDRNSPLHF.

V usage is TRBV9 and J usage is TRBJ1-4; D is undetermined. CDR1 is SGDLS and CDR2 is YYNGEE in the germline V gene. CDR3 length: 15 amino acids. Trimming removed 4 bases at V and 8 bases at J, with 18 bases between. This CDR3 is CASSPGGLGREKLFF. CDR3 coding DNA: TGTGCCAGCAGCCCCGGAGGGCTGGGAAGGGAAAAACTGTTTTTT.

The CDR3 sequence: CASSQETVLNTEAFF. The CDR3 DNA sequence: TGCGCCAGCAGCCAAGAAACGGTCCTGAACACTGAAGCTTTCTTT. The gene calls are TRBV4-3 and TRBJ1-1; D not certain. The V end was cut by 0 bases, the J end by 0 bases, with 8 bases between. Germline V gene lookup returns CDR1 LGHNA and CDR2 YSLEER. The CDR3 consists of 15 residues.